One and the same sample provided the 25 T cell receptor beta chains below, sequenced in a study of shared T cell receptors in the human thymus. TCRdb keeps only in-frame clones here, not all; method: immunoSEQ multiplex PCR. The data hold 630,000 or so clones, with about 89% observed a single time. These data were likewise used in another study, on human thymus T cells.

Sequencing was carried out using thymocytes. These receptors all stem from a boy less than two years old with a congenital heart defect.

The genes are TRBV28 and TRBJ1-1, with D perhaps matching TRBD1 (6 bases). V was clipped by 5 bases and J by 4 bases, with 17 bases between them. The CDR3 is made up of 15 amino acids. From germline, CDR1 is MDHEN and CDR2 SYDVKM. The CDR3 nucleotides read TGTGCCAGCAGTACCCGGTGGGGGCGGATCACTGAAGCTTTCTTT. The encoded protein is CASSTRWGRITEAFF.

This clone was observed once. The sample contains more than one DNA sequence encoding this CDR3. V usage is TRBV6-5 and J usage is TRBJ1-6; the D gene is possibly TRBD1 (5 bases). V lost 2 bases to trimming and J lost 9 bases, with 8 bases between them. Germline CDR1 MNHEY, CDR2 SVGAGI. The CDR3 sequence is 13 residues long. The DNA for the CDR3 is TGTGCCAGCAGTTACCGGGGGACTTCACCCCTCCACTTT. It yields the protein CASSYRGTSPLHF.

The rearrangement joins TRBV15 to TRBJ2-3; 7 bases align to TRBD1. The V segment lost 5 bases and the J segment 3 bases; nucleotides outside the gene matches: 5. The CDR3 runs to 14 residues. Germline lookup yields CDR1 LNHNV and CDR2 YYDKDF (reference sequence). The CDR3 DNA follows: TGTGCCACCAGCCTTACAGGGGATACAGATACGCAGTATTTT. This encodes CATSLTGDTDTQYF.

The gene calls are TRBV18 and TRBJ1-5; a possible D gene is TRBD1 (5 bases). Germline CDR1 is KGHSH and CDR2 is LQKENI. The CDR3 loop spans 16 amino acids. V was trimmed by 6 bases and J by 9 bases, leaving 24 bases between them. CDR3 sequence reads: CASSPGGGKWSRPQHF. CDR3 in DNA: TGTGCCAGCTCCCCTGGCGGGGGGAAGTGGAGTAGGCCCCAGCATTTT.

This chain links TRBV5-1 with TRBJ2-1; TRBD2 aligns across 10 bases. The trim removed 1 base at V and 4 bases at J, leaving 5 bases unmatched. Germline V CDR1 and CDR2: SGHRS, YFSETQ. This CDR3 comprises 16 residues. In DNA form, the CDR3 reads TGCGCCAGCAGCTTGACCAGCGGGAGGGGTTACAATGAGCAGTTCTTC. Protein product: CASSLTSGRGYNEQFF.

This chain links TRBV4-3 with TRBJ2-1, with TRBD2 matching 9 bases. The CDR3 is made up of 19 amino acids. CDR1 is LGHNA and CDR2 is YSLEER in the germline V gene. With V trimmed by 0 bases and J by 3 bases, 12 bases remained unmatched. The CDR3 sequence is CASSQDVGARAGGYNEQFF. The CDR3 nucleotides read TGCGCCAGCAGCCAAGACGTAGGGGCTCGAGCGGGAGGCTACAATGAGCAGTTCTTC.

The chain carries TRBV7-9 and TRBJ1-4; TRBD1 agrees at 11 bases. The CDR3 covers 15 residues. Germline CDR1 SEHNR, CDR2 FQNEAQ (reference sequence). Germline trimming cut 5 bases from V and 7 bases from J; bases unmatched to any gene: 6. The CDR3 coding sequence is TGTGCCAGCAGCGAGGACAGGGGGCATTGTGAAAAACTGTTTTTT. This gives the protein CASSEDRGHCEKLFF.

The chain carries TRBV4-3 and TRBJ2-1; TRBD2 matches 10 bases. V lost 1 base to trimming and J lost 0 bases; unmatched junction nucleotides: 6. Per germline, CDR1 LGHNA and CDR2 YSLEER. This CDR3 contains 18 residues. The DNA of the CDR3 is TGCGCCAGCAGCCAAGGGACTAGCGGATTCGTCTCCTACAATGAGCAGTTCTTC. It translates to CASSQGTSGFVSYNEQFF.

This chain joins TRBV5-5 and TRBJ1-2; tentatively, D is TRBD1 (5 bases). Trimming removed 2 bases from V and 8 bases from J, with 10 bases in between. Germline V gives CDR1 SGHKS, CDR2 YYEKEE (reference sequence). The CDR3 extends over 12 amino acids. CDR3: CASSFRQFGYTF. The CDR3 DNA reads TGTGCCAGCAGCTTTAGACAGTTCGGCTACACCTTC.

CDR3 in amino acids: CASSPGGGLAGELFF. The CDR3 DNA reads TGTGCCAGCAGCCCAGGAGGAGGTTTGGCCGGGGAGCTGTTTTTT. V and J are TRBV5-5 and TRBJ2-2; TRBD2 is a possible D gene (5 bases). The germline V gene encodes CDR1 SGHKS and CDR2 YYEKEE (reference sequence). V lost 4 bases to trimming and J lost 6 bases, with 16 bases between them. The CDR3 sequence is 15 residues long.

The chain couples TRBV4-2 to TRBJ2-7; TRBD1 matches 11 bases. V gave up 0 bases and J gave up 0 bases; unmatched junction bases: 7. The CDR3 contains 18 residues. From germline, CDR1 is LGHNA and CDR2 YNFKEQ. DNA for the CDR3: TGTGCCAGCAGCCAAGATGCTTTTGGGACAGGGGGCTCCTACGAGCAGTACTTC. Its protein is CASSQDAFGTGGSYEQYF.

This chain links TRBV7-8 with TRBJ2-7; the D gene is possibly TRBD1 (6 bases). CDR1 and CDR2 from the germline V gene are SGHVS and FQNEAQ. V was pared by 2 bases and J by 0 bases, with 11 bases between. The CDR3 extends over 15 amino acids. The DNA of the CDR3 is TGTGCCAGCAGCTTACGGGGACACAGCTCCTACGAGCAGTACTTC. It translates to CASSLRGHSSYEQYF.

This clone was counted once. The chain combines TRBV25-1 with TRBJ1-2, with TRBD1 matching over 8 bases. V dropped 6 bases and J dropped 3; count of bases not matched to a gene: 6. This CDR3 is 14 amino acids long. Germline CDR1 is MGHDK and CDR2 is SYGVNS. The CDR3 DNA reads as TGTGCCAGCAGCAGGACAGGGACCGACTATGGCTACACCTTC. The encoded protein is CASSRTGTDYGYTF.

This clone has only one observation. The J gene is TRBJ2-2, the V gene TRBV9; 9 bases are shared with TRBD1. From germline, CDR1 is SGDLS and CDR2 YYNGEE. This CDR3 has 14 amino acids. V lost 2 bases and J lost 7; bases outside the gene matches: 3. The CDR3 sequence: CASSVGQGLGELFF. The CDR3 DNA sequence: TGTGCCAGCAGCGTGGGACAGGGTCTCGGGGAGCTGTTTTTT.

The chain links TRBV27 to TRBJ2-3; maybe TRBD1 (5 bases). The V gene lost 5 bases and the J gene lost 4 bases, with 19 bases spanning the gap. Germline V gene sequence: CDR1 MNHEY, CDR2 SMNVEV (reference sequence). The CDR3 is made up of 16 amino acids. As DNA, the CDR3 is TGTGCCAGCAGTGACTCCCAGGGTCCCCATGCAGATACGCAGTATTTT. This gives the protein CASSDSQGPHADTQYF.

This clone was found a few times. CDR3: CASRTTGGNTIYF. CDR3 nucleotides: TGTGCCAGCAGGACAACAGGGGGAAACACCATATATTTT. This chain uses TRBV6-4 with TRBJ1-3; D perhaps matches TRBD1 (6 bases). The V end lost 6 bases, the J end lost 4 bases, and 10 bases lay between the germline ends. Germline V gives CDR1 MRHNA, CDR2 SNTAGT. The CDR3 consists of 13 residues.

Notes on this clone: Sequence at one end of the junction differs from germline and may be a read error. This chain connects TRBV28 to TRBJ2-7, with TRBD2 as a possible D gene (7 bases). The germline V gene has CDR1 MDHEN and CDR2 SYDVKM. This CDR3 comprises 18 residues. CDR3: CVSSTTGGDRSVLYEQYF. The CDR3 coding sequence is TGTGTCAGCAGCACCACGGGGGGAGACAGGTCCGTCCTATACGAGCAGTACTTC.

The V call is TRBV2, the J call TRBJ1-2, with D hard to call. The V gene's germline CDR1 is SNHLY and CDR2 FYNNEI. The V end lost 5 bases, the J end lost 4 bases, and 17 bases lay between the germline ends. This CDR3 has 15 residues. This CDR3 is CASSPRWVGGYGYTF. In nucleotides, the CDR3 is TGTGCCAGCAGTCCCCGGTGGGTCGGAGGCTATGGCTACACCTTC.

The rearrangement joins TRBV5-6 to TRBJ2-2, with TRBD1 identical over 10 bases. The CDR3 covers 18 residues. The germline V gene encodes CDR1 SGHDT and CDR2 YYEEEE. Unmatched junction bases numbered 11, after V lost 2 bases and J lost 4 bases. CDR3 region: CASSFFFRDRGITGELFF. Here the CDR3 DNA reads TGTGCCAGCAGCTTCTTCTTCAGGGACAGGGGTATCACCGGGGAGCTGTTTTTT.

V and J are TRBV30 and TRBJ1-1; TRBD1 agrees at 8 bases. The CDR3 is made up of 20 amino acids. V was clipped by 4 bases and J by 4 bases; unmatched bases: 26. Germline V gene data show CDR1 as GTSNPN and CDR2 as SVGIG (reference sequence). CDR3 bases: TGTGCCTGGAAGGATCCCTGGGAGGGGTCAAAGGACAGGGTTGGCACTGAAGCTTTCTTT. This sequence encodes CAWKDPWEGSKDRVGTEAFF.

This clone was counted a single time. The chain uses TRBV10-1 and TRBJ2-5, with 13 bases that match TRBD2. The V gene end was trimmed by 6 bases and the J gene end by 1 base; junction bases not matched to a gene: 14. CDR1 and CDR2 from the germline V gene are WNHNN and SYGVQD (reference sequence). The CDR3 has 19 amino acids. Here the CDR3 DNA reads TGCGCCAGCAGCTCGCGGACTAGCGGGAGAACCAAGTTCCAAGAGACCCAGTACTTC. It yields the protein CASSSRTSGRTKFQETQYF.

The chain employs TRBV19 and TRBJ2-1, with D hard to call. Trimming removed 5 bases from V and 0 bases from J, with 14 bases in between. Germline V gene sequence: CDR1 LNHDA, CDR2 SQIVND (reference sequence). The CDR3 extends over 16 amino acids. This CDR3 is CASSVPRYSSYNEQFF. The CDR3 bases are TGTGCCAGTAGTGTTCCCCGTTACAGCTCCTACAATGAGCAGTTCTTC.

This chain connects TRBV29-1 to TRBJ2-1; 13 bases agree with TRBD2. Losses at the gene ends were 8 bases for V and 8 bases for J; bases not matched to a gene: 6. The CDR3 contains 13 residues. Germline V lookup: CDR1 SQVTM, CDR2 ANQGSEA. CDR3 residues: CSIGLAGVYEQFF. CDR3 sequence (DNA): TGCAGCATTGGACTAGCGGGAGTATATGAGCAGTTCTTC.

V is TRBV5-5 and J is TRBJ1-1; no clear D. V was cut by 1 base and J by 3 bases, with 10 bases left in between. The CDR3 consists of 14 residues. The germline V gene encodes CDR1 SGHKS and CDR2 YYEKEE (reference sequence). The CDR3 nucleotides are TGTGCCAGCAGCTTGATCAGGAAGGACACTGAAGCTTTCTTT. Translation gives CASSLIRKDTEAFF.

The V gene is TRBV2, the J gene TRBJ2-3; TRBD2 matches 14 bases. In germline, CDR1 is SNHLY, CDR2 FYNNEI. This CDR3 contains 17 residues. The ends lost 5 bases at V and 4 bases at J; junction bases unmatched: 8. CDR3 sequence reads: CASSHKGLAGGPDTQYF. The CDR3 region has the DNA TGTGCCAGCAGTCACAAAGGACTAGCGGGAGGACCAGATACGCAGTATTTT.